This T cell receptor (beta chain) was found in a study of cytomegalovirus exposure and HLA in healthy donors. Study-wide findings and caveats: One variant, a missense change in DCLRE1C, was linked in a later analysis to TCR beta V- and J-gene trimming. Overall, approximately 150 TCR beta chains were annotated as cytomegalovirus-associated.

Germline CDR1 reads SGHNT; CDR2 reads YYREEE (reference sequence). CDR3 length: 13 residues. Trimming took off 1 base at V and 1 base at J, with 5 bases between the two ends. Details on this clone: Its antigen remains unidentified.

13 Jbeta primers and 60 Vbeta primers were used for the PCR. Here immunoSEQ multiplex PCR was the method, and the copy in TCRdb shows in-frame clones only, minus some. The sample lists over 100,000 clones; around 78% were seen once. At the time of sampling, donors were nominally healthy, though unrecorded immune exposures were likely. The source material was PBMCs. The J gene is TRBJ2-5, the V gene TRBV5-4, with D hard to call. This TCR came from a woman aged 25 to 39 in good health and CMV-seropositive. This CDR3 is CASSLTAQETQYF. CDR3 nucleotides: TGTGCCAGCAGCTTGACTGCCCAAGAGACCCAGTACTTC.